These T cell receptor beta chains were read from a single sample in a study of blood T cell repertoires in COVID-19. TCRdb's table, derived via immunoSEQ multiplex PCR, lists solely in-frame clones and lacks some. The repertoire holds some 200,000 clones, with 88% as singletons. Sample: peripheral blood. The receptors stem from a man aged 50 or older with COVID-19, enrolled during active disease. Each CDR3 is given with its conserved first and last residue. A D gene is named only where the DNA matches it firmly. For some rows the clone size is stated as once, few or many, or as a class when expanded; others skip it.

clone_size	cdr3_length	d_call	v_call	j_call	cdr3_nt	cdr3_aa
.	13	TRBD1	TRBV30	TRBJ1-4	TGTGCCCGCAGGGGGTCCACTAATGAAAAACTGTTTTTT	CARRGSTNEKLFF
.	15	.	TRBV7-8	TRBJ1-1	TGTGCCAGCAGCTTAGCCGCCAGATTGAACACTGAAGCTTTCTTT	CASSLAARLNTEAFF
.	14	.	TRBV6-5	TRBJ2-5	TGTGCCAGCAGTTCGGGACTCCTTAAGTACACCCAGTACTTC	CASSSGLLKYTQYF
.	13	.	TRBV30	TRBJ1-4	TGTGCCTGGACTAGGGACGGGGGGGAAAAACTGTTTTTT	CAWTRDGGEKLFF
once	17	TRBD2	TRBV5-1	TRBJ2-7	TGCGCCAGCAGCTTGGCCGGGACTAGCGGGACCGCCTACGAGCAGTACTTC	CASSLAGTSGTAYEQYF
.	14	TRBD1	TRBV15	TRBJ2-7	TGTGCCACCAGCGGGGACAGGGTTAACTACGAGCAGTACTTC	CATSGDRVNYEQYF
.	17	TRBD2	TRBV3-1/TRBV3-2	TRBJ2-3	TGTGCCAGCAGCCCCAGAGGACTAGCGGAGTTCACAGATACGCAGTATTTT	CASSPRGLAEFTDTQYF
once	14	TRBD1	TRBV19	TRBJ2-7	TGTGCCAGTAGTGGGACAGGGGGCGTCTACGAGCAGTACTTC	CASSGTGGVYEQYF
.	16	.	TRBV7-8	TRBJ2-1	TGTGCCAGCAGCCCAGGACTCGGCCCGATGTACAATGAGCAGTTCTTC	CASSPGLGPMYNEQFF
.	17	TRBD1	TRBV4-1	TRBJ2-3	TGCGCCAGCAGCACCCCGAGGACAGGGAAGATCACAGATACGCAGTATTTT	CASSTPRTGKITDTQYF
.	15	.	TRBV15	TRBJ2-5	TGTGCCACCAGCAGAGGGCGGGGCGGATCAGGGACCCAGTACTTC	CATSRGRGGSGTQYF
.	15	TRBD1	TRBV7-2	TRBJ1-4	TGTGCCAGCAGCTGGGACAGTGTAAGCAATGAAAAACTGTTTTTT	CASSWDSVSNEKLFF
.	13	.	TRBV6-5	TRBJ1-3	TGTGCCAGCACCGTCCGGGCTGGAAACACCATATATTTT	CASTVRAGNTIYF
few	16	.	TRBV18	TRBJ2-1	TGTGCCAGCTCACCGGTACAGGGTGCTTCCTACAATGAGCAGTTCTTC	CASSPVQGASYNEQFF
.	17	.	TRBV18	TRBJ2-2	TGTGCCAGCTCACCACTTGGTGGGGACTGGAACACCGGGGAGCTGTTTTTT	CASSPLGGDWNTGELFF
.	15	.	TRBV28	TRBJ1-5	TGTGCCAGCAGTTTTTCAGTTCTGTTCAATCAGCCCCAGCATTTT	CASSFSVLFNQPQHF
.	14	TRBD1	TRBV9	TRBJ2-2	TGTGCCAGCAGCTCGACAGGGAGTACCGGGGAACTGTTTTTT	CASSSTGSTGELFF
.	11	.	TRBV6-2/TRBV6-3	TRBJ2-1	TGTGCCAGCAGTTACTGGCTTGAGCAGTTCTTC	CASSYWLEQFF
once	15	TRBD1	TRBV19	TRBJ1-1	TGTGCCAGCTCCGGGACAGGGAGTTTGGGAACTGAAGCTTTCTTT	CASSGTGSLGTEAFF
.	18	TRBD2	TRBV4-2	TRBJ2-2	TGTGCCAGCAGCCACCGTACCCAGGGACTAGGAGGGACCGGGGAGCTGTTTTTT	CASSHRTQGLGGTGELFF
.	15	TRBD2	TRBV28	TRBJ2-2	TGTGCCAGCAGCTCCCGGGGGGTTTGGACCGGGGAGCTGTTTTTT	CASSSRGVWTGELFF
.	14	TRBD2	TRBV6-5	TRBJ2-1	TGTGCCAGCAGTCGGACTAGCGGGTACAATGAGCAGTTCTTC	CASSRTSGYNEQFF
.	14	TRBD2	TRBV10-3	TRBJ2-3	TGTGCCACCGGGGGGGCTAGCGGGATCGATACGCAGTATTTT	CATGGASGIDTQYF
.	15	.	TRBV9	TRBJ1-5	TGTGCCAGCAGCGTAGTATTATCCGGGTATCAGCCCCAGCATTTT	CASSVVLSGYQPQHF
.	15	TRBD1	TRBV7-9	TRBJ1-6	TGTGCCAGCAGCCCCAGACAGGGCGTTAATTCACCCCTCCACTTT	CASSPRQGVNSPLHF
.	17	TRBD2	TRBV7-8	TRBJ2-5	TGTGCCAGCAGCCCGACGGTCGGGAGGGCCGGGCAAGAGACCCAGTACTTC	CASSPTVGRAGQETQYF
.	14	.	TRBV4-3	TRBJ1-1	TGCGCCAGCAGCCCGACAACCTTGAACACTGAAGCTTTCTTT	CASSPTTLNTEAFF
.	13	.	TRBV18	TRBJ2-1	TGTGCCAGCTCACCAGCGACTTCCCATGAGCAGTTCTTC	CASSPATSHEQFF
.	15	TRBD1	TRBV5-1	TRBJ2-7	TGCGCCAGCAGCTTAGCCGGGACAGGGGGCTACGAGCAGTACTTC	CASSLAGTGGYEQYF
.	15	TRBD2	TRBV3-1/TRBV3-2	TRBJ2-1	TGTGCCAGCAGCCAAGCAGCGGGAACCTACAATGAGCAGTTCTTC	CASSQAAGTYNEQFF
.	15	TRBD1	TRBV24-1	TRBJ1-1	TGTGCCACCAGTGACCCGGGACAGGGTGGCACTGAAGCTTTCTTT	CATSDPGQGGTEAFF
.	12	.	TRBV3-1/TRBV3-2	TRBJ2-4	TGTGCCAGCAGCCAGACAGGAAACATTCAGTACTTC	CASSQTGNIQYF
once	14	.	TRBV2	TRBJ1-3	TGTGCCAGCAGTGAACCCCGAGCTGGAAACACCATATATTTT	CASSEPRAGNTIYF
once	17	TRBD1	TRBV18	TRBJ1-6	TGTGCCAGCTCACCGACCTCGCACACAGGGGGAGACTCACCCCTCCACTTT	CASSPTSHTGGDSPLHF
.	17	TRBD1	TRBV3-1/TRBV3-2	TRBJ2-3	TGTGCCAGCAGCCACTTCACCGACAGGGGAAACACAGATACGCAGTATTTT	CASSHFTDRGNTDTQYF
.	14	.	TRBV7-9	TRBJ2-3	TGTGCCAGCAGTGTTAGGGAGGTAACAGATACGCAGTATTTT	CASSVREVTDTQYF
.	18	TRBD2	TRBV27	TRBJ2-5	TGTGCCAGCAGTTTCGGGACTAGCGGGGGCCCGAGGGGAGAGACCCAGTACTTC	CASSFGTSGGPRGETQYF
.	16	.	TRBV25-1	TRBJ1-6	TGTGCCAGCAGTGAATTGGGCGGCAGGGTTAATTCACCCCTCCACTTT	CASSELGGRVNSPLHF
.	15	TRBD2	TRBV13	TRBJ2-7	TGTGCCAGCAGCTATGCGGGGGAACCACCCTACGAGCAGTACTTC	CASSYAGEPPYEQYF
.	13	TRBD1	TRBV12-3/TRBV12-4	TRBJ1-2	TGTGCCAGCAGTCCCGGACAGGGGGCAGGCTACACCTTC	CASSPGQGAGYTF
.	15	TRBD2	TRBV6-5	TRBJ2-7	TGTGCCAGCAGTTACTCTGCTAGCGGCCTCTACGAGCAGTACTTC	CASSYSASGLYEQYF
once	15	.	TRBV5-1	TRBJ2-3	TGCGCCAGCAGCCCCCGGACACCTAGCACAGATACGCAGTATTTT	CASSPRTPSTDTQYF
once	13	.	TRBV5-6	TRBJ1-6	TGTGCCAGCAGCTGGGGGAGGAATTCACCCCTCCACTTT	CASSWGRNSPLHF
.	13	.	TRBV12-3/TRBV12-4	TRBJ1-1	TGTGCCAGCAGTATGCGGGAGAACACTGAAGCTTTCTTT	CASSMRENTEAFF
.	17	.	TRBV5-1	TRBJ1-2	TGCGCCAGCAGCTTTAACGACCGGTCAGGCGGTAGGGAGGGCTACACCTTC	CASSFNDRSGGREGYTF
once	13	.	TRBV2	TRBJ2-7	TGTGCCAGCAGTCTACTAGCCCGCGAAGAGCAGTACTTC	CASSLLAREEQYF
.	15	.	TRBV2	TRBJ1-2	TGTGCCAGCAGCGTTAGGGCGGGGGGGCCCTATGGCTACACCTTC	CASSVRAGGPYGYTF
.	15	.	TRBV6-5	TRBJ1-5	TGTGCCAGCAGTAGAGATCGAACGGGTTTTCAGCCCCAGCATTTT	CASSRDRTGFQPQHF
.	15	TRBD2	TRBV3-1/TRBV3-2	TRBJ2-5	TGTGCCAGCAGCACACTAGCGGGGGGGCCTCAGACCCAGTACTTC	CASSTLAGGPQTQYF
.	15	.	TRBV7-3	TRBJ2-2	TGTGCCAGTAAGCCGGACAGCGCGAACACCGGGGAGCTGTTTTTT	CASKPDSANTGELFF
.	13	TRBD1	TRBV19	TRBJ1-4	TGTGCCAGTAGAGACAGGGGTGGAGAAAAACTGTTTTTT	CASRDRGGEKLFF
once	15	.	TRBV6-5	TRBJ2-7	TGTGCCAGCTCAAGTGAGTGGGGGGTAGGGGCCGAGCAGTACTTC	CASSSEWGVGAEQYF
.	16	TRBD2	TRBV7-3	TRBJ2-1	TGTGCCAGCAGCCCCACTGCTAGCGGGGGATACAATGAGCAGTTCTTC	CASSPTASGGYNEQFF
.	15	.	TRBV4-1	TRBJ1-5	TGCGCCAGCAGCCAAATTTTGAGGGAGGATCAGCCCCAGCATTTT	CASSQILREDQPQHF
.	17	TRBD1	TRBV24-1	TRBJ2-1	TGTGCCACCAGTGATTTTGATCCGGGACAGGAATACAATGAGCAGTTCTTC	CATSDFDPGQEYNEQFF